The present TCR beta chain was sequenced within a study of CD8+ T cells in alopecia areata. Study-level findings and limits: Affected scalp, especially in alopecia totalis/universalis, had a higher clonality than normal scalp did. As there was one nonresponder, how baseline CD8+ expansion relates to response remains uncertain.

As regards this clone: As yet, its antigen is unknown.

Documented treatment: oral pan-JAK inhibitor, 5-10 mg twice daily. Once RNA had been extracted, it was reverse transcribed into cDNA to act as the sequencing template. Generated by immunoSEQ multiplex PCR, the TCRdb table keeps only in-frame clones and is missing some. This repertoire shows about 120,000 clones, around 56% found once; its top ten account for roughly 0.45%. The material sequenced was CD4+ T cells sorted from blood, taken at week 4, from a patient treated with tofacitinib. The source is a human donor with alopecia areata.

In DNA form, the CDR3 reads TGTGCCAGCAGCCGACGCATAGGCTTAGACCCCAATGAGCAGTTCTTC. Translating it yields CASSRRIGLDPNEQFF. The chain couples TRBV7-2 to TRBJ2-1, with D unclear. The CDR3 runs to 16 residues. V lost 5 bases and J lost 6, with 20 bases in between. Germline V CDR1 and CDR2: SGHTA, FQGNSA.